This entry concerns a single T cell receptor beta chain. Its specificity is unknown. This sample is drawn from a study of cytomegalovirus exposure and HLA in healthy donors. The study, taken as a whole, reports: Rarity characterized most TCR sequences, yet some public TCRs appeared in many donors.

The CDR3 contains 14 residues. V lost 1 base to trimming and J lost 5 bases, with 8 bases between them. CDR1 SGHTA and CDR2 FQGTGA come from the germline V gene. The PCR was carried out with 60 Vbeta primers and 13 Jbeta primers. Clones were read by immunoSEQ multiplex PCR, and TCRdb kept only the in-frame ones, dropping some. The table shows about 200,000 clones, with 60% to 80% occurring only once. The specimen sequenced was PBMCs. The chain joins TRBV7-3 to TRBJ2-2; tentatively, D is TRBD2 (6 bases). The TCR sequence derives from a woman aged 25-40 years in good health and CMV-seropositive. Written as DNA, the CDR3 is TGTGCCAGCAGCTTAATTGGAGGGACCGGGGAGCTGTTTTTT. Amino acid sequence: CASSLIGGTGELFF.